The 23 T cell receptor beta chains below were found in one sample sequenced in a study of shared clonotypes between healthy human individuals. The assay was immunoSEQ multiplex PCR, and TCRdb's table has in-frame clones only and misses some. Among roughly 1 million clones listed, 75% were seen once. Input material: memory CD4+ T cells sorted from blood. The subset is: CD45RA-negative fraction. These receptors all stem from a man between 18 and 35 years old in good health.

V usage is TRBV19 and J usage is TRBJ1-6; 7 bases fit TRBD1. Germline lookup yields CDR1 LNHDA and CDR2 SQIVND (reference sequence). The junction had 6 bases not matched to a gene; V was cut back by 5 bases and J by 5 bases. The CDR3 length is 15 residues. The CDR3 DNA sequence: TGTGCCAGTAGTCCTCGGGACAGTAATAATTCACCCCTCCACTTT. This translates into CASSPRDSNNSPLHF.

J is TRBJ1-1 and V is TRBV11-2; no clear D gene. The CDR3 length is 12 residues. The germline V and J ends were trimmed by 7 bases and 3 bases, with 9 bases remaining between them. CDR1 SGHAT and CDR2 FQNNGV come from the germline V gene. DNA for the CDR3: TGTGCCAGCAACATAAAACACACTGAAGCTTTCTTT. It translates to CASNIKHTEAFF.

The CDR3 nucleotides are TGTGCCAGTAGTACCCAGGGACGAGGTCCTAGCAATCAGCCCCAGCATTTT. Translating gives CASSTQGRGPSNQPQHF. The rearrangement links TRBV19 to TRBJ1-5; perhaps TRBD1 as D (5 bases). The CDR3 runs to 17 residues. V dropped 4 bases and J dropped 0 bases, with 16 bases sitting between them. Germline-derived CDR1 and CDR2 are LNHDA and SQIVND (reference sequence).

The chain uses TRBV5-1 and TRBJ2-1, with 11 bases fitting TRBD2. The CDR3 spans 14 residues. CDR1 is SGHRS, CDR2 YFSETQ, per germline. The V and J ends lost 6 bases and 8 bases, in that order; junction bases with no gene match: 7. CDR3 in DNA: TGCGCCAGCACCGCTAGCGGGGGGCCCTATGAGCAGTTCTTC. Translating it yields CASTASGGPYEQFF.

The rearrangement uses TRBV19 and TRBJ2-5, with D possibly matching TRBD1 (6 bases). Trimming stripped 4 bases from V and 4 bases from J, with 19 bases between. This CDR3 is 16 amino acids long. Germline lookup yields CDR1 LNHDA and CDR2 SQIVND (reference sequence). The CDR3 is CASSTYGQSKTETQYF. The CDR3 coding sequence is TGTGCCAGTAGTACCTATGGACAGTCGAAAACAGAGACCCAGTACTTC.

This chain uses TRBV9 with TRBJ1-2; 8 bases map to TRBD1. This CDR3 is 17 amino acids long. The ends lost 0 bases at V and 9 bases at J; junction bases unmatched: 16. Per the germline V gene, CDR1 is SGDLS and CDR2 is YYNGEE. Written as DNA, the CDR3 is TGTGCCAGCAGCGTAGAAGGCAGGGGGCGCGGCCCTATTCGCTACACCTTC. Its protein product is CASSVEGRGRGPIRYTF. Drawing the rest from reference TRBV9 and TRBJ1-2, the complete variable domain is DSGVTQTPKHLITATGQRVTLRCSPRSGDLSVYWYQQSLDQGLQFLIQYYNGEERAKGNILERFSAQQFPDLHSELNLSSLELGDSALYFCASSVEGRGRGPIRYTFGSGTRLTVV.

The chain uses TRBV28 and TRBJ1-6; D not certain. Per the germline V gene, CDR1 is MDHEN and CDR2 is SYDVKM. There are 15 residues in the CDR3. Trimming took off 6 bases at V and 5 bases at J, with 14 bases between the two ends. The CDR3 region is CASRPSGRDNSPLHF. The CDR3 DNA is TGTGCCAGCAGGCCCTCGGGGAGAGATAATTCACCCCTCCACTTT.

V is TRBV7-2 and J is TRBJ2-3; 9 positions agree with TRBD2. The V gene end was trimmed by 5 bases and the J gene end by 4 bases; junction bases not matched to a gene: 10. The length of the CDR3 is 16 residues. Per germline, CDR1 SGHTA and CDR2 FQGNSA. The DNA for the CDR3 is TGTGCCAGCAGCCCCTCGTTAGCGGGAGTAGCAGATACGCAGTATTTT. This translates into CASSPSLAGVADTQYF. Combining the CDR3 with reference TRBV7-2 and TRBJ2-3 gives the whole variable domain GAGVSQSPSNKVTEKGKDVELRCDPISGHTALYWYRQSLGQGLEFLIYFQGNSAPDKSGLPSDRFSAERTGGSVSTLTIQRTQQEDSAVYLCASSPSLAGVADTQYFGPGTRLTVL.

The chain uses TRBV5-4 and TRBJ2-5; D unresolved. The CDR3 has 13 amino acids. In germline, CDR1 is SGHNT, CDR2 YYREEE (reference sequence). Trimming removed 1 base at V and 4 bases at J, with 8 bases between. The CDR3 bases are TGTGCCAGCAGCTTGTTTAGCATAGAGACCCAGTACTTC. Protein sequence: CASSLFSIETQYF.

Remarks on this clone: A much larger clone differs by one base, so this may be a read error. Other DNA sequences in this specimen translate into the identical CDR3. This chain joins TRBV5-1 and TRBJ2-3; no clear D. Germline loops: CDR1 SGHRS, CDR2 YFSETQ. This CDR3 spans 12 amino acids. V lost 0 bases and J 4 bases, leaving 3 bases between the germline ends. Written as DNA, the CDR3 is TGCGCCAGCAGCTTGGTCTCAGATACGCAGTATTTT. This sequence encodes CASSLVSDTQYF.

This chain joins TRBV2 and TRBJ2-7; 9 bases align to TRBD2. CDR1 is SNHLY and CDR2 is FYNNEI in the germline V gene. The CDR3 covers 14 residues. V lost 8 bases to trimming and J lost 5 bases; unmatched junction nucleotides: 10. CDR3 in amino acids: CASQDSAGGNEQYF. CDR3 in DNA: TGTGCCAGCCAAGATTCAGCGGGAGGAAACGAGCAGTACTTC.

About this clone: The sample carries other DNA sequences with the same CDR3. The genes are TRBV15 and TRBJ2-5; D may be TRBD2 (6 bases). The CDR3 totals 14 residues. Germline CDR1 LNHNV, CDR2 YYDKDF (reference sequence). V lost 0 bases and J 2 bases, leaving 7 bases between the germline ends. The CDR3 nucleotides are TGTGCCACCAGCAGAGATCGGGGGCAAGAGACCCAGTACTTC. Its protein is CATSRDRGQETQYF.

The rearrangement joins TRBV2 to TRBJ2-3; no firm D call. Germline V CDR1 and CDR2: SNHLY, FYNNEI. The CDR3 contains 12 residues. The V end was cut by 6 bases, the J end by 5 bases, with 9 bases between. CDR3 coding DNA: TGTGCCAGCAGCCGGAACATAGATACGCAGTATTTT. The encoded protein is CASSRNIDTQYF.

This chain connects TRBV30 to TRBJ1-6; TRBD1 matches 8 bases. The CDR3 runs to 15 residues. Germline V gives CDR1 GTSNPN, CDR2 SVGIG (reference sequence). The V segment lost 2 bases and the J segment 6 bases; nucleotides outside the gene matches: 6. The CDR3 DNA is TGTGCCTGGAGTTACAGGGGGAGCGGTAATTCACCCCTCCACTTT. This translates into CAWSYRGSGNSPLHF.

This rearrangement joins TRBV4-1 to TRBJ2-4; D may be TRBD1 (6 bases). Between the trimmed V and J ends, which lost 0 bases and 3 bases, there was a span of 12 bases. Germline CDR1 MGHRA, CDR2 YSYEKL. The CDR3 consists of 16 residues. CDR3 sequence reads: CASSQDQGLVKNIQYF. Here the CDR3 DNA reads TGCGCCAGCAGCCAAGACCAGGGGTTGGTCAAAAACATTCAGTACTTC.

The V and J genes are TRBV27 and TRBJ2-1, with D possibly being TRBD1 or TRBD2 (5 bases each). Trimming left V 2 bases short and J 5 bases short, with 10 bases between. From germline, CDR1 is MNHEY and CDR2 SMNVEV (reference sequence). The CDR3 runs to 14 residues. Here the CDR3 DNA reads TGTGCCAGCAGTTTACGGGGCGAAAACAATGAGCAGTTCTTC. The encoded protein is CASSLRGENNEQFF.

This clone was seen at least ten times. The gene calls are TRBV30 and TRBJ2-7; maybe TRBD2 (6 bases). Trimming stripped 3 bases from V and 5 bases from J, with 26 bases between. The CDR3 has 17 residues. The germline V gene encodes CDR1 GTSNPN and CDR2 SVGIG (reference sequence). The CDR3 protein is CAWRASGRRLSHNEQYF. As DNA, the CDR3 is TGTGCCTGGAGGGCCTCGGGGAGGAGACTATCCCACAACGAGCAGTACTTC.

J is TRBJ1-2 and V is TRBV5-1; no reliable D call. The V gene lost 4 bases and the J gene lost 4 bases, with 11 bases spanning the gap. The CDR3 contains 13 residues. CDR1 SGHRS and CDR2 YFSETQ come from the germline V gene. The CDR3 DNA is TGCGCCAGCAGCCCATCAGAAACCTATGGCTACACCTTC. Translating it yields CASSPSETYGYTF.

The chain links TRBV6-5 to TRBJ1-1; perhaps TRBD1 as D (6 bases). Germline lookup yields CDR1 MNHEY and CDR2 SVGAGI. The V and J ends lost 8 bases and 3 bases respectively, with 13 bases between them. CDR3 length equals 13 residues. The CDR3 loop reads CASHRDRYTEAFF. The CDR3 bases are TGTGCCAGCCATAGAGACAGGTACACTGAAGCTTTCTTT.

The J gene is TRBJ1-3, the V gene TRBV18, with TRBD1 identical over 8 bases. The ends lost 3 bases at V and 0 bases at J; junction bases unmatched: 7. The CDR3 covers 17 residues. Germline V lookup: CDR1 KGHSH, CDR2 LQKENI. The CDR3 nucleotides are TGTGCCAGCTCACCCTCAGGGGGCCGTATCTCTGGAAACACCATATATTTT. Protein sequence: CASSPSGGRISGNTIYF.

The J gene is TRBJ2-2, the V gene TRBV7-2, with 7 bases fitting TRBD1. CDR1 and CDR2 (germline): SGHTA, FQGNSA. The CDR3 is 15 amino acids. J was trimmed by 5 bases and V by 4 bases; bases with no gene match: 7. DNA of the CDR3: TGTGCCAGCAGCTCGCGACAGGGAAATACCGGGGAGCTGTTTTTT. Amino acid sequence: CASSSRQGNTGELFF.

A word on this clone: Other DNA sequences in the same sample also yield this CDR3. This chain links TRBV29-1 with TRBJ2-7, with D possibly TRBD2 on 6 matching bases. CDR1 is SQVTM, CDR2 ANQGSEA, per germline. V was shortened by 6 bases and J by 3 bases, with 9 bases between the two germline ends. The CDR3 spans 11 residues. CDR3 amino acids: CSVRGGYEQYF. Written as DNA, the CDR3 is TGCAGCGTGCGGGGAGGCTACGAGCAGTACTTC.

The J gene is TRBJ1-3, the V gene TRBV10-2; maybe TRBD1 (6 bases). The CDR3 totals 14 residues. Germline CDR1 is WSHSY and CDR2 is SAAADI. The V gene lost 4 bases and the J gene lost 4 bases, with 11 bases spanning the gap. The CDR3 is CASSATGSGNTIYF. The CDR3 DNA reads TGCGCCAGCAGTGCTACAGGGTCCGGAAACACCATATATTTT.